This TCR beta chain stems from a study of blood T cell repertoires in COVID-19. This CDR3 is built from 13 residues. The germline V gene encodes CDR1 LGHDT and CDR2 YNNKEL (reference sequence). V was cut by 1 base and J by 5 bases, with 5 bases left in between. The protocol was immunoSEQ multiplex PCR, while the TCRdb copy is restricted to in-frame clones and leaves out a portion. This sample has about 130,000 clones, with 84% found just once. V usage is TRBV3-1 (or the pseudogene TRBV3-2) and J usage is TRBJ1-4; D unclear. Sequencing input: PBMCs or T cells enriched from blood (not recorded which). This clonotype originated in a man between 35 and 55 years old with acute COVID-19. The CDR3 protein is CASSQVENEKLFF. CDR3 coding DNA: TGTGCCAGCAGCCAAGTGGAGAATGAAAAACTGTTTTTT.